One sample yielded the 6 T cell receptor beta chains listed below, sequenced in a study of T cell clonality in common variable immunodeficiency. The study's findings and limits: Reportedly, TCR beta sequences from common variable immunodeficiency showed fewer deletions and N-nucleotide insertions.

No antigen has been assigned to these receptors. This table comes from immunoSEQ multiplex PCR, and its TCRdb copy is limited to in-frame clones, with some not included. This sample comprises 15,000 to 20,000 clones, none seen once only. Input material: peripheral blood mononuclear cells. The receptors shown here come from a human donor with common variable immunodeficiency.

About this clone: The read gets to within 3 residues of the CDR3 end, and the germline J gene fills in the rest. This chain joins TRBV2 and TRBJ1-2; TRBD1 agrees at 10 bases. Germline lookup yields CDR1 SNHLY and CDR2 FYNNEI. The CDR3 extends over 15 amino acids. Trimming took 6 bases from V and 0 from J; bases not matched to a gene: 4. CDR3 loop: CASRPGQGTNYGYTF. CDR3 DNA, as far as it was read: TGTGCCAGCAGGCCGGGACAGGGGACTAACTATGGC.

This clone was seen ten or more times. The CDR3 extends 3 residues past the end of the read, so its final part is completed from the germline J gene. V gene TRBV7-2 combines with J gene TRBJ2-3; 7 nucleotides match TRBD2. CDR3 length: 15 residues. Germline CDR1 and CDR2: SGHTA and FQGNSA. The trim removed 4 bases at V and 4 bases at J, leaving 8 bases unmatched. CDR3 DNA (partial): TGTGCCAGCAGCTCTGGGGGGGGTAACCCAGATACG. Translation: CASSSGGGNPDT. The whole CDR3 protein reads CASSSGGGNPDTQYF.

The sample holds many counts of this clone. The read halts 3 residues ahead of the CDR3 end, with the missing end drawn from the germline J gene. The genes are TRBV6-2 or TRBV6-3 and TRBJ2-7; tentative D call: TRBD1 (6 bases). Germline loops: CDR1 MNHEY, CDR2 SVGEGT. The germline V and J ends were trimmed by 6 bases and 2 bases, with 11 bases remaining between them. This CDR3 region has 13 residues. Partial CDR3 DNA: TGTGCCAGCAGGGGGACATCCACCTACGAG. Amino acids: CASRGTSTYE. The whole CDR3 sequence is CASRGTSTYEQYF.

This clone was observed at least ten times. The read ends 3 residues before the CDR3 terminus; that terminus is restored from the germline J gene. This chain connects TRBV7-3 to TRBJ2-2; 12 bases align to TRBD2. CDR1 SGHTA and CDR2 FQGTGA come from the germline V gene. The CDR3 is made up of 15 amino acids. After removal of 5 bases from V and 6 bases from J, the junction contained 4 bases not matched to a gene. Incomplete CDR3 DNA: TGTGCCAGCAGCACGGGGACTAGCGGGTCCGGGGAG. Translation: CASSTGTSGSGE. The entire CDR3 is CASSTGTSGSGELFF.

This clone has ten or more counts. Read data end 3 residues before the CDR3 end; the end is taken from the germline J gene. V gene TRBV7-3 combines with J gene TRBJ1-2; 10 bases agree with TRBD1. With 5 bases clipped from V and 6 bases from J, the junction kept 9 bases outside the gene matches. The CDR3 spans 15 residues. Germline V gene data show CDR1 as SGHTA and CDR2 as FQGTGA. The part of the CDR3 DNA that was read is TGTGCCAGCAGCCCCGGGACAGGGGCGGTGCATGGC. The encoded protein is CASSPGTGAVHG. The full CDR3 protein is CASSPGTGAVHGYTF.

This clone is categorized as medium-sized. The read halts 3 residues ahead of the CDR3 end, with the missing end drawn from the germline J gene. The chain uses TRBV4-1 and TRBJ2-5; 9 bases match TRBD1. This CDR3 region has 14 residues. V lost 5 bases to trimming and J lost 2 bases; unmatched junction nucleotides: 3. The germline gives CDR1 MGHRA, CDR2 YSYEKL. The sequenced part of the CDR3 DNA is TGCGCCAGCAGCAGAGGGACAGGGCAAGAGACC. It codes for CASSRGTGQET. The entire CDR3 is CASSRGTGQETQYF.